These 10 T cell receptor beta chains were all obtained from the same sample, sequenced in a study of CD8 T cells in ankylosing spondylitis (dated by TCRdb to 2016 to 2017). Libraries were constructed by 5' RACE. Sequencing was performed on an Illumina HiSeq 2500. The public reads were quality trimmed at Q25 with fastp and then assembled into clones with MiXCR by TCRdb, keeping productive beta chains. Entries are consolidated by CDR3 protein sequence, retaining the most common genes and DNA. The table for this sample lists some 240,000 distinct CDR3 sequences; 15% to 20% of them were counted only once. The top ten clonotypes cover about a third of the sample. Source material: blood, either unsorted or a sorted T cell fraction (not recorded which). The receptors originated from a male donor with ankylosing spondylitis or in good health (not recorded which).

This clonotype was detected ten times or more. The chain has TRBV5-1 and TRBJ2-1, with TRBD2 matching over 14 bases. Germline V gene lookup returns CDR1 SGHRS and CDR2 YFSETQ. The CDR3 is made up of 18 amino acids. The junction had 10 bases not matched to a gene; V was cut back by 4 bases and J by 4 bases. The CDR3, as DNA: TGCGCCAGCAGCCCCGGACTAGCGGGAGGCGTAATTTACAATGAGCAGTTCTTC. As protein: CASSPGLAGGVIYNEQFF.

This clonotype was seen only a few times. The CDR3 here is CASSDSGYNEQFF. The CDR3 nucleotides read TGCGCCAGCAGCGATAGCGGCTACAATGAGCAGTTCTTC. The V gene is TRBV5-1, the J gene TRBJ2-1; D may be TRBD2 (6 bases). Trimming shortened V by 4 bases and J by 3 bases, and 8 bases separated the two germline ends. This CDR3 contains 13 residues. CDR1 and CDR2 (germline): SGHRS, YFSETQ.

The V call is TRBV15, the J call TRBJ2-1, with 8 bases fitting TRBD2. Germline-derived CDR1 and CDR2 are LNHNV and YYDKDF (reference sequence). This CDR3 has 14 residues. V lost 1 base to trimming and J lost 7 bases; unmatched junction nucleotides: 3. This CDR3 is CATSRVTSGNEQFF. CDR3 DNA sequence: TGTGCCACCAGCAGAGTTACTAGCGGAAATGAGCAGTTCTTC.

In its sample, this clonotype was seen a few times. CDR3 protein: CASSYPDRGRDELFF. The CDR3 region has the DNA TGTGCCAGCAGTTACCCGGACAGGGGCCGCGACGAACTGTTTTTT. V and J are TRBV6-2 or TRBV6-3 and TRBJ1-4; 9 nucleotides line up with TRBD1. CDR3 length equals 15 residues. Germline assignment: CDR1 MNHEY and CDR2 SVGEGT. Losses at the gene ends were 2 bases for V and 12 bases for J; bases not matched to a gene: 10.

This clonotype was observed a handful of times. The chain joins TRBV3-1 to TRBJ2-3; D is undetermined. CDR1 is LGHDT, CDR2 YNNKEL, per germline (reference sequence). There are 15 residues in the CDR3. V dropped 0 bases and J dropped 6 bases, with 13 bases sitting between them. DNA for the CDR3: TGTGCCAGCAGCCAAGATCTTCCGAGATCGGATACGCAGTATTTT. Encoded protein: CASSQDLPRSDTQYF.

In this sample, this clonotype turned up many times. The gene calls are TRBV7-2 and TRBJ2-7, with TRBD2 identical over 12 bases. This CDR3 region has 15 residues. J gave up 1 base and V 4 bases, and 2 bases lay outside the gene matches. In germline, CDR1 is SGHTA, CDR2 FQGNSA. In nucleotides, the CDR3 is TGTGCCAGCAGCTCACTAGCGGGAGGATCCTACGAGCAGTACTTC. This gives the protein CASSSLAGGSYEQYF.

This clonotype has more than one count but fewer than ten. The chain combines TRBV20-1 with TRBJ2-1; D is perhaps TRBD2 (6 bases). The CDR3 spans 16 residues. The germline V and J ends were trimmed by 2 bases and 0 bases, with 14 bases remaining between them. Germline CDR1 is DFQATT and CDR2 is SNEGSKA (reference sequence). The CDR3 DNA sequence: TGCAGTGCTAGACTTCCTAGCGCCGGCTCCTACAATGAGCAGTTCTTC. It encodes CSARLPSAGSYNEQFF.

This clonotype was seen more than once but under ten times. The chain links TRBV10-3 to TRBJ2-1; TRBD2 agrees at 8 bases. Looked up from germline, CDR1 is ENHRY and CDR2 is SYGVKD. Germline trimming cut 0 bases from V and 9 bases from J; bases unmatched to any gene: 7. This CDR3 comprises 15 residues. The CDR3 nucleotides are TGTGCCATCAGTGAGTCTTGGCGGGAGGACGGTGAGCAGTTCTTC. Its protein is CAISESWREDGEQFF.

The rearrangement links TRBV2 to TRBJ2-3; D possibly corresponds to TRBD2 (5 bases). Between the trimmed V and J ends, which lost 1 base and 6 bases, there was a span of 11 bases. This CDR3 region has 14 residues. The germline CDR1 and CDR2 sequences are SNHLY and FYNNEI. CDR3 DNA: TGTGCCAGCAGTGAAGGGCCTTCGGGGGATACGCAGTATTTT. Protein product: CASSEGPSGDTQYF.

Of note for this clonotype: One end of the junction is discordant with germline, which a read error may explain. The CDR3 sequence: CCARDLGTGDYNEQFF. The CDR3 region has the DNA TGCTGTGCTAGAGATCTAGGGACAGGGGATTACAATGAGCAGTTCTTC. V gene TRBV20-1 combines with J gene TRBJ2-1; 10 bases agree with TRBD1. The CDR3 extends over 16 amino acids. The germline V gene has CDR1 DFQATT and CDR2 SNEGSKA (reference sequence).